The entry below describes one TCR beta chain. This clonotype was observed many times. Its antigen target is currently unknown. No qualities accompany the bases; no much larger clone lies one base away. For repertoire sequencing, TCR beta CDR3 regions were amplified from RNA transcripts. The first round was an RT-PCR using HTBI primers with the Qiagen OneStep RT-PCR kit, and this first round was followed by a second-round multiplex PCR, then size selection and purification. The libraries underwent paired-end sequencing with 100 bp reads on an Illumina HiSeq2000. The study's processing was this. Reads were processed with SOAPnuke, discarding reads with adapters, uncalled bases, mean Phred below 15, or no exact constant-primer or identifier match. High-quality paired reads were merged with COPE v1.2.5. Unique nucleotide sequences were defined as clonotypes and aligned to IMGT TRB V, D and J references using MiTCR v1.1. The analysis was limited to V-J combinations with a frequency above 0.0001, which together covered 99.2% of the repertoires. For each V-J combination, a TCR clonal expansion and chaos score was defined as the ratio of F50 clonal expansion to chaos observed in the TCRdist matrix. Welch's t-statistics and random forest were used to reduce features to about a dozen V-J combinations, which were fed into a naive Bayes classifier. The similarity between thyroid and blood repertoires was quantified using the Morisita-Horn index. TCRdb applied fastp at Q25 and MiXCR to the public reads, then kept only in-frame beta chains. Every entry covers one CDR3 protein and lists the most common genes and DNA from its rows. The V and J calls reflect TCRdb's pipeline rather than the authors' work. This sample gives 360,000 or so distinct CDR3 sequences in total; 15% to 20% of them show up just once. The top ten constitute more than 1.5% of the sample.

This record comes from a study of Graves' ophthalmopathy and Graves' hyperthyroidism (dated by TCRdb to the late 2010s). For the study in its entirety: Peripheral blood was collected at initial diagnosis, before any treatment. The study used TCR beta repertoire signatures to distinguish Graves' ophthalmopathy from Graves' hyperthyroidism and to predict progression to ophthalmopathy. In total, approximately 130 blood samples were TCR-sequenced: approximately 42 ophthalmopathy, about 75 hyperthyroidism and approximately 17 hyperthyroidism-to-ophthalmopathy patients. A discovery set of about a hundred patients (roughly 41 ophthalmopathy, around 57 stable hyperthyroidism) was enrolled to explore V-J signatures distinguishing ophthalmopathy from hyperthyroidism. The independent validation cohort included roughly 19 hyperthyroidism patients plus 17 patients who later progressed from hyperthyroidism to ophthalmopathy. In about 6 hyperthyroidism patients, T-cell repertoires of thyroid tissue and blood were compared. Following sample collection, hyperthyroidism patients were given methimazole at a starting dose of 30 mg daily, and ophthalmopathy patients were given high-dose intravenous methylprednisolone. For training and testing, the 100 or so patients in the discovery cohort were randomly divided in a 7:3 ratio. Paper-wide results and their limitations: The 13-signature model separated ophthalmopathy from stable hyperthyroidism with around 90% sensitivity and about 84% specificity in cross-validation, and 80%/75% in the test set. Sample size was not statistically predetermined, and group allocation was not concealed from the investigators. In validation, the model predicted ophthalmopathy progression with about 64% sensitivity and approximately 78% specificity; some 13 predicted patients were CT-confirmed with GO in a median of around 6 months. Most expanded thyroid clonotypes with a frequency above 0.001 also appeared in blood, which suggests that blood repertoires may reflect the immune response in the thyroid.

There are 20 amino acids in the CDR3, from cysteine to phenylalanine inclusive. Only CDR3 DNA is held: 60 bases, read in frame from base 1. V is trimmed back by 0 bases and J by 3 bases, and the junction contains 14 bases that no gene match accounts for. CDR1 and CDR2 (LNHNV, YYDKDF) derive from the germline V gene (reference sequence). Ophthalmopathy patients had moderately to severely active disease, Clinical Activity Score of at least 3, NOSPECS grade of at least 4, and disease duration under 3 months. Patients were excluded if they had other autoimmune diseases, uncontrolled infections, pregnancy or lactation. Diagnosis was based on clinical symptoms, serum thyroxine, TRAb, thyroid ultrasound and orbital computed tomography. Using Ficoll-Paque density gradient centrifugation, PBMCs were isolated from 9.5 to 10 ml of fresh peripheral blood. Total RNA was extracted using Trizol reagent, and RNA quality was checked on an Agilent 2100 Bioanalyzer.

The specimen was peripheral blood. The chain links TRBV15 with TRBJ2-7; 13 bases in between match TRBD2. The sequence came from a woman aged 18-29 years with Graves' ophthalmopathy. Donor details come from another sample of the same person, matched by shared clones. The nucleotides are TGTGCCACCAGCAGAGAAACCCCCCGGACTAGCGGGAGTCGATTCTACGAGCAGTACTTC. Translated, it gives CATSRETPRTSGSRFYEQYF.